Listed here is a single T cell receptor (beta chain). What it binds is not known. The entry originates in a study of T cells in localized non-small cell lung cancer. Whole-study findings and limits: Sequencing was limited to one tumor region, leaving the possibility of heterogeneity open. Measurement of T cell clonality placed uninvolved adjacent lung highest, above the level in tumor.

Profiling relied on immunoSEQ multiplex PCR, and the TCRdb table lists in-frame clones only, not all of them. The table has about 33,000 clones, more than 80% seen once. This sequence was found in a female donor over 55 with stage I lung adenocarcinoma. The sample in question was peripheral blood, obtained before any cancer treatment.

CDR3 coding DNA: TGTGCCAGCTCGGGGGCAGTTAAGCAGTACTTC. This encodes CASSGAVKQYF. V and J are TRBV2 and TRBJ2-4; D may match TRBD1 or TRBD2 (6 bases each). Deletions cut 8 bases from V and 13 bases from J, with 15 bases between. CDR1 and CDR2 (germline): SNHLY, FYNNEI. This CDR3 has 11 residues. Variable domain in full (rest from reference TRBV2 and TRBJ2-4): EPEVTQTPSHQVTQMGQEVILRCVPISNHLYFYWYRQILGQKVEFLVSFYNNEISEKSEIFDDQFSVERPDGSNFTLKIRSTKLEDSAMYFCASSGAVKQYFGAGTRLSVL.